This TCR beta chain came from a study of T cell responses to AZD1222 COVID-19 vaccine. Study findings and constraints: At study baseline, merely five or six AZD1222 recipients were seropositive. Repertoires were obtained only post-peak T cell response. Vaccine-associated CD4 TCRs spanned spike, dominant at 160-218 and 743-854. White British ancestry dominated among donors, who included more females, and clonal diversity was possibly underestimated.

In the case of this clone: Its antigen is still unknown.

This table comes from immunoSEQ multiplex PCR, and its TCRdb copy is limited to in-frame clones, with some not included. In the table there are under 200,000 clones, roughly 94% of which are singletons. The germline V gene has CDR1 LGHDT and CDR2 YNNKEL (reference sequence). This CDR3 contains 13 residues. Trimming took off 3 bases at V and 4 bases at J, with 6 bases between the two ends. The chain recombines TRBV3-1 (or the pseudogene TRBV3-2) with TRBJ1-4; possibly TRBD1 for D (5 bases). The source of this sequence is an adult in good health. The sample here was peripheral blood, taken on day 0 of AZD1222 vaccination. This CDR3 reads CASSHRVNEKLFF. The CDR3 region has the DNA TGTGCCAGCAGCCACAGGGTTAATGAAAAACTGTTTTTT.